The next 30 T cell receptor beta chains were all read from a single sample in a study of blood T cell repertoires in COVID-19. Assay: immunoSEQ multiplex PCR; the TCRdb copy retains only in-frame clones and omits some. Of 350,000 to 450,000 clones detected, more than 80% appear once; the ten largest clones hold over 1%. The sequencing sample was made of peripheral blood. The origin of the receptors is a man between 35 and 55 years old with acute or convalescent COVID-19.

This clone has just a few counts. The chain has TRBV7-2 and TRBJ2-1; TRBD1 agrees at 7 bases. V shed 10 bases and J 4 bases; nucleotides not matched to a gene: 4. This CDR3 contains 12 residues. Germline CDR1 SGHTA, CDR2 FQGNSA. This CDR3 reads CATGQVYNEQFF. As DNA, the CDR3 is TGTGCCACCGGACAGGTGTACAATGAGCAGTTCTTC.

This chain connects TRBV7-8 to TRBJ2-2, with 11 bases that match TRBD1. The CDR3 has 16 amino acids. Germline trimming cut 3 bases from V and 9 bases from J; bases unmatched to any gene: 9. CDR1 and CDR2 from the germline V gene are SGHVS and FQNEAQ. The CDR3 DNA reads as TGTGCCAGCAGCTTGGGCCCGGGACAGGGGGTCCGGGAGCTGTTTTTT. This translates into CASSLGPGQGVRELFF.

This chain joins TRBV19 and TRBJ2-7; D is unresolved. Germline V gene data show CDR1 as LNHDA and CDR2 as SQIVND (reference sequence). CDR3 size: 15 residues. Between the trimmed V and J ends, which lost 1 base and 0 bases, there was a span of 10 bases. As DNA, the CDR3 is TGTGCCAGTAGTATAGTCTGGGCCAGCTCCTACGAGCAGTACTTC. This sequence encodes CASSIVWASSYEQYF.

This clone was seen only a few times. CDR3: CAWTQTLNTGELFF. The CDR3 nucleotides read TGTGCCTGGACACAGACACTTAACACCGGGGAGCTGTTTTTT. This chain links TRBV30 with TRBJ2-2; no reliable D call. CDR3 size: 14 residues. Germline V CDR1 and CDR2: GTSNPN, SVGIG (reference sequence). The ends were cut back, 4 bases at V and 2 bases at J, with 11 bases in the middle.

V and J are TRBV27 and TRBJ2-5, with 9 positions matching TRBD2. CDR1 is MNHEY and CDR2 is SMNVEV in the germline V gene (reference sequence). V gave up 3 bases and J gave up 5 bases; unmatched junction bases: 7. The CDR3 has 15 amino acids. The CDR3 DNA reads as TGTGCCAGCAGTTTCGGGCTAGCGGGGATGGAGACCCAGTACTTC. As protein: CASSFGLAGMETQYF.

The chain joins TRBV7-8 to TRBJ1-5, with 10 bases that match TRBD1. Germline values: CDR1 SGHVS, CDR2 FQNEAQ. The CDR3 spans 15 residues. V dropped 5 bases and J dropped 6; count of bases not matched to a gene: 7. The CDR3 region has the DNA TGTGCCAGCAGCAAGACAGGGGGCGGGGTTCAGCCCCAGCATTTT. It specifies CASSKTGGGVQPQHF.

The V call is TRBV6-2 or TRBV6-3, the J call TRBJ2-7; 8 nucleotides line up with TRBD2. The CDR3 has 16 amino acids. With 5 bases clipped from V and 0 bases from J, the junction kept 9 bases outside the gene matches. CDR1 is MNHEY and CDR2 is SVGEGT in the germline V gene. CDR3 loop: CASSKRGGTSSYEQYF. The CDR3 nucleotides read TGTGCCAGCAGTAAACGCGGGGGGACCAGCTCCTACGAGCAGTACTTC.

As concerns this clone: The junction does not match germline at one end; this may be a read error. The chain joins TRBV2 to TRBJ2-7, with D tentatively TRBD2 (7 bases). The CDR3 contains 14 residues. CDR1 and CDR2 (germline): SNHLY, FYNNEI. The CDR3: CASSEVSGGMGMSF. CDR3 sequence (DNA): TGTGCCAGCAGTGAAGTTTCGGGGGGCATGGGCATGTCCTTC.

The chain joins TRBV11-3 to TRBJ2-7, with TRBD2 matching 7 bases. Germline CDR1 is SGHNT and CDR2 is YENEEA. The CDR3 extends over 17 amino acids. V lost 1 base and J lost 3; bases outside the gene matches: 12. The CDR3 coding sequence is TGTGCCAGCAGCTTAGCTCACCTAGCGGATACTTACTACGAGCAGTACTTC. Protein: CASSLAHLADTYYEQYF.

This chain uses TRBV11-3 with TRBJ1-2; TRBD1 agrees at 11 bases. After removal of 0 bases from V and 4 bases from J, the junction contained 10 bases not matched to a gene. Per germline, CDR1 SGHNT and CDR2 YENEEA. The CDR3 loop spans 18 amino acids. The CDR3 sequence is CASSLEPRTGGFSYGYTF. The DNA for the CDR3 is TGTGCCAGCAGCTTAGAACCCCGGACAGGGGGCTTTAGCTATGGCTACACCTTC. The variable domain in full, with the rest retrieved from reference TRBV11-3 and TRBJ1-2, is EAGVVQSPRYKIIEKKQPVAFWCNPISGHNTLYWYLQNLGQGPELLIRYENEEAVDDSQLPKDRFSAERLKGVDSTLKIQPAELGDSAVYLCASSLEPRTGGFSYGYTFGSGTRLTVV.

The chain is built from TRBV9 and TRBJ2-3, with D possibly TRBD2 on 6 matching bases. V lost 3 bases and J lost 1, with 12 bases in between. The V gene's germline CDR1 is SGDLS and CDR2 YYNGEE. There are 15 residues in the CDR3. CDR3 DNA sequence: TGTGCCAGCAGCGGGGGACTCGGCGGCACAGATACGCAGTATTTT. This translates into CASSGGLGGTDTQYF.

This clone has only a few counts. The chain employs TRBV7-9 and TRBJ2-7; 11 bases map to TRBD1. The CDR3 extends over 14 amino acids. Germline V gene sequence: CDR1 SEHNR, CDR2 FQNEAQ (reference sequence). The junction had 4 bases not matched to a gene; V was cut back by 5 bases and J by 4 bases. This CDR3 reads CASSPGTGGYEQYF. In DNA, the CDR3 is TGTGCCAGCAGCCCCGGGACAGGGGGGTACGAGCAGTACTTC.

This CDR3 is CASSIDPGKKAFF. DNA of the CDR3: TGTGCCAGTAGTATAGACCCAGGTAAAAAAGCTTTCTTT. The V gene is TRBV19, the J gene TRBJ1-1, with no clear D. Deletions cut 0 bases from V and 9 bases from J, with 11 bases between. The CDR3 has 13 amino acids. CDR1 is LNHDA, CDR2 SQIVND, per germline (reference sequence). The whole variable domain, filled in from reference TRBV19 and TRBJ1-1, reads DGGITQSPKYLFRKEGQNVTLSCEQNLNHDAMYWYRQDPGQGLRLIYYSQIVNDFQKGDIAEGYSVSREKKESFPLTVTSAQKNPTAFYLCASSIDPGKKAFFGQGTRLTVV.

This clone was observed once. The CDR3 is CASSVVVLVSLFYEQYF. The CDR3 nucleotides are TGTGCCAGCAGCGTAGTAGTTTTAGTCTCCCTCTTCTACGAGCAGTACTTC. This rearrangement joins TRBV9 to TRBJ2-7, with no clear D. CDR1 SGDLS and CDR2 YYNGEE come from the germline V gene. V was cut by 0 bases and J by 3 bases, with 19 bases left in between. The CDR3 consists of 17 residues.

CDR3 residues: CASSPYSDTQYF. In nucleotides, the CDR3 is TGTGCCAGCAGCCCCTATTCAGATACGCAGTATTTT. The rearrangement links TRBV7-8 to TRBJ2-3; no reliable D call. Deletions cut 5 bases from V and 4 bases from J, with 7 bases between. The germline V gene has CDR1 SGHVS and CDR2 FQNEAQ. The CDR3 consists of 12 residues.

This chain joins TRBV24-1 and TRBJ2-2; TRBD1 is a possible D gene (6 bases). V lost 3 bases and J 3 bases, leaving 10 bases between the germline ends. The CDR3 spans 15 residues. Germline CDR1 KGHDR, CDR2 SFDVKD. In DNA, the CDR3 is TGTGCCACCAGTGATGGGGGCGCGGACACCGGGGAGCTGTTTTTT. It specifies CATSDGGADTGELFF.

CDR3 in amino acids: CSTGNPPSYEQYF. The CDR3 region has the DNA TGCAGCACAGGAAACCCACCTAGCTACGAGCAGTACTTC. The chain has TRBV29-1 and TRBJ2-7; perhaps TRBD1 as D (5 bases). V was trimmed by 8 bases and J by 3 bases, leaving 17 bases between them. The germline V gene has CDR1 SQVTM and CDR2 ANQGSEA. The CDR3 length is 13 residues.

The V call is TRBV2, the J call TRBJ2-1; tentative D call: TRBD1 (5 bases). This CDR3 has 16 residues. The germline CDR1 and CDR2 sequences are SNHLY and FYNNEI. The V end was cut by 4 bases, the J end by 0 bases, with 13 bases between. This chain's CDR3 is CASSVPDTPSYNEQFF. The CDR3 coding sequence is TGTGCCAGCAGTGTACCGGACACCCCCTCCTACAATGAGCAGTTCTTC.

This rearrangement joins TRBV5-1 to TRBJ1-1, with D perhaps TRBD1 (5 bases). CDR3 length equals 16 residues. Trimming removed 4 bases from V and 1 base from J, with 17 bases in between. The germline gives CDR1 SGHRS, CDR2 YFSETQ. The CDR3 DNA sequence: TGCGCCAGCAGCCCGTATTATGGGGGGACGAACACTGAAGCTTTCTTT. This codes for CASSPYYGGTNTEAFF.

The chain combines TRBV2 with TRBJ2-2, with a weak D call TRBD2 (5 bases). Germline V gene lookup returns CDR1 SNHLY and CDR2 FYNNEI. Trimming removed 5 bases at V and 7 bases at J, with 11 bases between. The CDR3 covers 13 residues. CDR3 sequence reads: CASSSEEVGELFF. Here the CDR3 DNA reads TGTGCCAGCAGTTCAGAGGAGGTCGGGGAGCTGTTTTTT.

This sequence joins TRBV7-9 and TRBJ2-1; 8 nucleotides align to TRBD2. This CDR3 region has 16 residues. Unmatched junction bases numbered 16, after V lost 6 bases and J lost 9 bases. CDR1 SEHNR and CDR2 FQNEAQ come from the germline V gene (reference sequence). The DNA of the CDR3 is TGTGCCAGCAGTCCCGGGACCACCGGGAGGGGGGTTGAGCAGTTCTTC. Protein product: CASSPGTTGRGVEQFF.

This chain joins TRBV19 and TRBJ2-7; 9 nucleotides align to TRBD1. The CDR3 loop spans 16 amino acids. Germline V gene lookup returns CDR1 LNHDA and CDR2 SQIVND (reference sequence). Trimming at V came to 5 bases and at J to 0 bases, leaving 8 bases not matched to a gene. In DNA, the CDR3 is TGTGCCAGTAGTGGGCGGGGGACAGGGACCTCCTACGAGCAGTACTTC. Encoded protein: CASSGRGTGTSYEQYF. The complete variable domain, with remaining parts taken from reference TRBV19 and TRBJ2-7, reads DGGITQSPKYLFRKEGQNVTLSCEQNLNHDAMYWYRQDPGQGLRLIYYSQIVNDFQKGDIAEGYSVSREKKESFPLTVTSAQKNPTAFYLCASSGRGTGTSYEQYFGPGTRLTVT.

The chain couples TRBV6-5 to TRBJ1-1; D is unresolved. The V gene lost 6 bases and the J gene lost 2 bases, with 7 bases spanning the gap. This CDR3 comprises 12 residues. Germline CDR1 reads MNHEY; CDR2 reads SVGAGI. The CDR3 nucleotides are TGTGCCAGCAGCCCAAGCAACACTGAAGCTTTCTTT. Translation: CASSPSNTEAFF.

The V and J genes are TRBV7-6 and TRBJ2-5; tentatively, D is TRBD2 (6 bases). Deletions cut 0 bases from V and 5 bases from J, with 10 bases between. CDR3 size: 14 residues. Germline V gene sequence: CDR1 SGHVS, CDR2 FNYEAQ. CDR3 loop: CASSLAPGVETQYF. CDR3 DNA: TGTGCCAGCAGCTTAGCGCCGGGGGTGGAGACCCAGTACTTC.

This chain joins TRBV9 and TRBJ2-7, with 9 bases identical to TRBD1. The J segment lost 4 bases and the V segment lost 0 bases, leaving 2 bases of the junction unmatched. CDR3 length equals 14 residues. CDR1 and CDR2 (germline): SGDLS, YYNGEE. The CDR3 loop reads CASSVDRGRYEQYF. Here the CDR3 DNA reads TGTGCCAGCAGCGTAGACAGGGGGCGATACGAGCAGTACTTC.

The chain is built from TRBV18 and TRBJ1-1; TRBD1 matches at 9 bases. J was trimmed by 5 bases and V by 3 bases; bases with no gene match: 10. The germline V gene has CDR1 KGHSH and CDR2 LQKENI. The CDR3 extends over 16 amino acids. This CDR3 is CASSPGTGLRVTEAFF. The CDR3 DNA sequence: TGTGCCAGCTCACCTGGGACAGGGCTAAGGGTTACTGAAGCTTTCTTT. Full variable domain (missing parts from reference TRBV18 and TRBJ1-1): NAGVMQNPRHLVRRRGQEARLRCSPMKGHSHVYWYRQLPEEGLKFMVYLQKENIIDESGMPKERFSAEFPKEGPSILRIQQVVRGDSAAYFCASSPGTGLRVTEAFFGQGTRLTVV.

This chain connects TRBV9 to TRBJ2-6; 7 nucleotides align to TRBD1. The germline V gene encodes CDR1 SGDLS and CDR2 YYNGEE. The CDR3 spans 17 residues. With 4 bases clipped from V and 2 bases from J, the junction kept 9 bases outside the gene matches. The CDR3 loop is CASSLGQDIPGANVLTF. DNA of the CDR3: TGTGCCAGCAGCCTCGGACAGGATATCCCTGGGGCCAACGTCCTGACTTTC.

The sample holds one count of this clone. J is TRBJ2-5 and V is TRBV19, with D maybe TRBD2 (5 bases). This CDR3 spans 15 amino acids. Germline V gene sequence: CDR1 LNHDA, CDR2 SQIVND (reference sequence). The V and J ends lost 3 bases and 5 bases respectively, with 16 bases between them. The CDR3 region is CASSMTNDGGETQYF. In DNA form, the CDR3 reads TGTGCCAGTAGTATGACAAACGACGGCGGGGAGACCCAGTACTTC.

V gene TRBV7-9 combines with J gene TRBJ2-3, with 7 bases aligning to TRBD2. V dropped 4 bases and J dropped 4; count of bases not matched to a gene: 11. CDR1 is SEHNR, CDR2 FQNEAQ, per germline (reference sequence). This CDR3 is built from 16 residues. This CDR3 is CASSSLGRGSSDTQYF. DNA for the CDR3: TGTGCCAGCAGCTCCCTCGGGCGGGGGTCATCAGATACGCAGTATTTT. The entire variable domain, with the rest obtained from reference TRBV7-9 and TRBJ2-3, is as follows: DTGVSQNPRHKITKRGQNVTFRCDPISEHNRLYWYRQTLGQGPEFLTYFQNEAQLEKSRLLSDRFSAERPKGSFSTLEIQRTEQGDSAMYLCASSSLGRGSSDTQYFGPGTRLTVL.

This chain joins TRBV14 and TRBJ2-7; 10 bases fit TRBD2. The germline gives CDR1 SGHDN, CDR2 FVKESK. The CDR3 runs to 13 residues. V lost 5 bases, J lost 13 bases, and 11 bases stayed unmatched. CDR3 DNA: TGTGCCAGCAGCGACGTGACTAGCGGGCCGCCCTACTTC. Its protein is CASSDVTSGPPYF.